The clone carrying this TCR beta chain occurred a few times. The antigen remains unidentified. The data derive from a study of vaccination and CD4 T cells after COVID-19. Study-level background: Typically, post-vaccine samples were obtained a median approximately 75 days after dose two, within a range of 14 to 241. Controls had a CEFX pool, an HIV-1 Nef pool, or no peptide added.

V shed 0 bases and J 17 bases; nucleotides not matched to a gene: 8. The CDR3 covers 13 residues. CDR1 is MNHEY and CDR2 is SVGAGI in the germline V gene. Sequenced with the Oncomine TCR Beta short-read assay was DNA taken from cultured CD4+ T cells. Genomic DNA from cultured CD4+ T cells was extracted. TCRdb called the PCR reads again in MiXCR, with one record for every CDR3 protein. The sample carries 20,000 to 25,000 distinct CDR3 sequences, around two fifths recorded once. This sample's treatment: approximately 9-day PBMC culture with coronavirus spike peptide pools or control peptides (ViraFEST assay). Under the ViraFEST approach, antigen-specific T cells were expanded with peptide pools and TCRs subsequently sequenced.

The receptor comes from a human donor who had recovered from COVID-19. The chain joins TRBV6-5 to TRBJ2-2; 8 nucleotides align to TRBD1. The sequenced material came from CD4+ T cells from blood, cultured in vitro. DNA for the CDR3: TGTGCCAGCAGTTACTCACCAGATCAGGGGGCATTTTTT. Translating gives CASSYSPDQGAFF.